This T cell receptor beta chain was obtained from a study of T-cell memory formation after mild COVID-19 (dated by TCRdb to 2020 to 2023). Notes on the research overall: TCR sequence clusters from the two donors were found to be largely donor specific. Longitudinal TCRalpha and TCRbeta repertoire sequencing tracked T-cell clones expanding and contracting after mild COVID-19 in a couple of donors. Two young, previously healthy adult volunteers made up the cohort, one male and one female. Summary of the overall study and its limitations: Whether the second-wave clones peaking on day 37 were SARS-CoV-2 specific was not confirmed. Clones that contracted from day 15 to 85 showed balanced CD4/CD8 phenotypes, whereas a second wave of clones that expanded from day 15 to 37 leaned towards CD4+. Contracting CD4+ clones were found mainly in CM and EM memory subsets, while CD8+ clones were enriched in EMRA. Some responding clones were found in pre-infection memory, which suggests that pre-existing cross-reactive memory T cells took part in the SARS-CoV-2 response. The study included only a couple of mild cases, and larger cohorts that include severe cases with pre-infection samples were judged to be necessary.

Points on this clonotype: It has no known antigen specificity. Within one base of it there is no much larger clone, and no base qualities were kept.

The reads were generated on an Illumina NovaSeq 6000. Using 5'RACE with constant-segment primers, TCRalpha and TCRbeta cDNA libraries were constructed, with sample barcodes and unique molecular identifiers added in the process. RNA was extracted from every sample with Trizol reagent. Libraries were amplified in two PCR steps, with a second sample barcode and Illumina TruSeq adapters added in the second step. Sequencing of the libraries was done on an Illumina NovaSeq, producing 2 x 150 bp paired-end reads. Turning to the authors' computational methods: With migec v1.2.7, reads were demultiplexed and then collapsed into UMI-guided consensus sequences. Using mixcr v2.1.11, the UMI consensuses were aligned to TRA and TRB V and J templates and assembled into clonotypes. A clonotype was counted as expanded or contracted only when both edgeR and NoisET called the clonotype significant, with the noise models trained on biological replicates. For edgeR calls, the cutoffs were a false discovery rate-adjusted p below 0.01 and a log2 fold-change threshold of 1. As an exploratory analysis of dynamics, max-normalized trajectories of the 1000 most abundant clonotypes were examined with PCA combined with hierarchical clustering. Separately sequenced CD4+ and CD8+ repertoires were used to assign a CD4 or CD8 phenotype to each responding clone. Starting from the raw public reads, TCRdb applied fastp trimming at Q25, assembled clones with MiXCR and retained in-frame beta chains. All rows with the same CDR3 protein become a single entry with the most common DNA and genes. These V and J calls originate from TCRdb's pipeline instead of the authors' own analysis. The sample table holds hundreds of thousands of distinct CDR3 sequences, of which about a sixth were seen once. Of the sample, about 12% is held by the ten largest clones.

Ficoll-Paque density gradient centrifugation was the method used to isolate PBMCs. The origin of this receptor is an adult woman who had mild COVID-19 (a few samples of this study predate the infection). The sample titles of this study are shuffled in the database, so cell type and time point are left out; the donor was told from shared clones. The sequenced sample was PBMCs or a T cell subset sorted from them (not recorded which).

The CDR3: CASRGGPGETQYF. The DNA reads as follows: TGTGCCAGCAGAGGGGGGCCAGGAGAGACCCAGTACTTC. The receptor chain draws on TRBV12-3 or TRBV12-4 and TRBJ2-5, with the D segment possibly TRBD1 or TRBD2, each aligning over 6 bases. The CDR3 measures 13 amino acids from cysteine to phenylalanine. The read is trimmed to its CDR3 DNA, 39 bases read in frame from base 1. V and J lose 6 bases and 4 bases, and a span of 12 bases separates them.